The 16 T cell receptor beta chains presented below share a single source sample, sequenced in a study of CD8 T cells in Susac syndrome. A quantity of about 0.5 to 1 ug RNA underwent reverse transcription using random hexamers. TCRdb re-called the immunoSEQ multiplex PCR reads with MiXCR, one entry per CDR3 protein. The data show roughly 250,000 distinct CDR3 sequences, almost 97% seen once. The sequenced sample was CD4+ T cells from PBMCs. All receptors derive from a human donor with Susac syndrome.

With regard to this clonotype: Compared with germline, one end of the junction differs, possibly owing to a read error. The genes are TRBV7-7 and TRBJ2-7, with 10 bases matching TRBD1. Germline V CDR1 and CDR2: SSHAT, FNYEAQ (reference sequence). The CDR3 sequence is 13 residues long. The CDR3 nucleotides are TGTGCTAGCACCGGGACAGGGGTCTACGAGCAGTACTTC. It encodes CASTGTGVYEQYF.

About this clonotype: With a much larger clone just one base away, this may be a read error. CDR3 coding DNA: TGTGCCAGCAGCTTAGGGTCCGAGCAGTACTTC. It specifies CASSLGSEQYF. The chain has TRBV11-2 and TRBJ2-7; D is unclear. The V gene's germline CDR1 is SGHAT and CDR2 FQNNGV. The V end lost 1 base, the J end lost 6 bases, and 4 bases lay between the germline ends. The CDR3 consists of 11 residues.

This clonotype was found once. The chain uses TRBV20-1 and TRBJ2-3; TRBD2 agrees at 7 bases. Germline trimming cut 3 bases from V and 0 bases from J; bases unmatched to any gene: 9. The CDR3 totals 16 residues. CDR1 is DFQATT, CDR2 SNEGSKA, per germline (reference sequence). CDR3 nucleotide sequence: TGCAGTGCTAGTCGCCACAGCGGGATGAGCACAGATACGCAGTATTTT. Its translation: CSASRHSGMSTDTQYF.

The chain links TRBV11-2 to TRBJ2-1; 8 bases fit TRBD2. The CDR3 covers 19 residues. The V gene end was trimmed by 0 bases and the J gene end by 1 base; junction bases not matched to a gene: 11. The germline gives CDR1 SGHAT, CDR2 FQNNGV. The chain's CDR3 is CASSLDRLAGPRSYNEQFF. In nucleotides, the CDR3 is TGTGCCAGCAGCTTAGATCGTCTAGCGGGCCCCCGTTCCTACAATGAGCAGTTCTTC. Full variable domain (missing parts from reference TRBV11-2 and TRBJ2-1): EAGVAQSPRYKIIEKRQSVAFWCNPISGHATLYWYQQILGQGPKLLIQFQNNGVVDDSQLPKDRFSAERLKGVDSTLKIQPAKLEDSAVYLCASSLDRLAGPRSYNEQFFGPGTRLTVL.

This rearrangement joins TRBV5-1 to TRBJ2-2; TRBD1 might be the D (6 bases). There are 13 residues in the CDR3. Trimming cost V 0 bases and J 6 bases, with 6 bases left between them. The germline V gene has CDR1 SGHRS and CDR2 YFSETQ. CDR3 amino acids: CASSLDRAGELFF. The CDR3 DNA reads as TGCGCCAGCAGCTTGGACAGGGCCGGGGAGCTGTTTTTT.

The chain links TRBV9 to TRBJ2-3, with 7 nucleotides matching TRBD1. The CDR3 extends over 15 amino acids. Germline V CDR1 and CDR2: SGDLS, YYNGEE. Germline trimming cut 3 bases from V and 3 bases from J; bases unmatched to any gene: 7. The CDR3 is CASSAGQITTDTQYF. The CDR3 DNA reads as TGTGCCAGCAGCGCGGGACAGATAACAACAGATACGCAGTATTTT. The whole variable domain, remainder taken from reference TRBV9 and TRBJ2-3, is DSGVTQTPKHLITATGQRVTLRCSPRSGDLSVYWYQQSLDQGLQFLIQYYNGEERAKGNILERFSAQQFPDLHSELNLSSLELGDSALYFCASSAGQITTDTQYFGPGTRLTVL.

The V gene is TRBV4-2, the J gene TRBJ1-5; D is unclear. The germline V gene encodes CDR1 LGHNA and CDR2 YNFKEQ. The CDR3 is 15 residues long. Trimming left V 3 bases short and J 0 bases short, with 9 bases between. CDR3: CASSQLISSNQPQHF. CDR3 sequence (DNA): TGTGCCAGCAGCCAGTTAATCTCTAGCAATCAGCCCCAGCATTTT.

The count of this clonotype is one. This rearrangement joins TRBV9 to TRBJ2-3; D unresolved. CDR1 SGDLS and CDR2 YYNGEE come from the germline V gene. The CDR3 covers 14 residues. V dropped 0 bases and J dropped 0 bases, with 5 bases sitting between them. DNA for the CDR3: TGTGCCAGCAGCGTAGTGTCGAGCACAGATACGCAGTATTTT. Translated, it gives CASSVVSSTDTQYF.

The sample holds one count of this clonotype. This chain links TRBV30 with TRBJ2-5; no firm D call. The V and J ends lost 4 bases and 5 bases respectively, with 17 bases between them. This CDR3 is 14 amino acids long. Germline loops: CDR1 GTSNPN, CDR2 SVGIG (reference sequence). The CDR3 here is CAWIEAVLGETQYF. The CDR3 bases are TGTGCCTGGATAGAAGCCGTCCTAGGGGAGACCCAGTACTTC.

The chain couples TRBV7-9 to TRBJ2-5; D is unresolved. Trimming pared 1 base from V and 4 bases from J, leaving 4 bases between. Germline lookup yields CDR1 SEHNR and CDR2 FQNEAQ (reference sequence). The CDR3 is 12 amino acids. CDR3 in amino acids: CASSLESETQYF. CDR3 bases: TGTGCCAGCAGCTTAGAATCAGAGACCCAGTACTTC.

This sequence joins TRBV6-5 and TRBJ1-2, with 7 bases identical to TRBD1. The CDR3 contains 13 residues. CDR1 is MNHEY and CDR2 is SVGAGI in the germline V gene. The V gene end was trimmed by 5 bases and the J gene end by 4 bases; junction bases not matched to a gene: 4. CDR3 protein: CASSPGGSYGYTF. The CDR3 region has the DNA TGTGCCAGCAGTCCAGGGGGAAGCTATGGCTACACCTTC.

The chain joins TRBV30 to TRBJ2-7; D is undetermined. The V gene lost 2 bases and the J gene lost 5 bases, with 16 bases spanning the gap. This CDR3 has 14 residues. The germline V gene has CDR1 GTSNPN and CDR2 SVGIG (reference sequence). CDR3 in amino acids: CAWSFPWGSHEQYF. CDR3 nucleotide sequence: TGTGCCTGGAGTTTTCCGTGGGGATCCCACGAGCAGTACTTC.

V and J are TRBV27 and TRBJ2-5; D remains unclear. CDR3 length equals 13 residues. Trimming shortened V by 2 bases and J by 5 bases, and 9 bases separated the two germline ends. CDR1 is MNHEY, CDR2 SMNVEV, per germline (reference sequence). DNA for the CDR3: TGTGCCAGCAGTTTAACCTATGCGGAGACCCAGTACTTC. Translating gives CASSLTYAETQYF.

The chain links TRBV18 to TRBJ2-7, with 8 nucleotides matching TRBD2. With V trimmed by 2 bases and J by 1 base, 7 bases remained unmatched. CDR1 is KGHSH and CDR2 is LQKENI in the germline V gene. This CDR3 has 16 residues. The CDR3 nucleotides read TGTGCCAGCTCACCAACCGTCCCGGGAGGGTCCTACGAGCAGTACTTC. Translation gives CASSPTVPGGSYEQYF.

The gene calls are TRBV7-3 and TRBJ2-2, with D hard to call. Germline loops: CDR1 SGHTA, CDR2 FQGTGA. Trimming pared 6 bases from V and 4 bases from J, leaving 9 bases between. The CDR3 length is 13 residues. The CDR3: CASSPGTTGELFF. As DNA, the CDR3 is TGTGCCAGCAGTCCAGGAACCACCGGGGAGCTGTTTTTT.

This rearrangement joins TRBV6-6 to TRBJ2-5; D remains ambiguous. The CDR3 is made up of 11 amino acids. CDR1 and CDR2 from the germline V gene are MNHNY and SVGAGI (reference sequence). V lost 7 bases to trimming and J lost 5 bases, with 8 bases between them. The CDR3: CASTQWETQYF. The CDR3 DNA reads as TGTGCCAGCACCCAGTGGGAGACCCAGTACTTC.